This T cell receptor beta chain emerged from a study of cytomegalovirus exposure and HLA in healthy donors. General study points: A later analysis appeared to link common viral pathogens to several of the most significant clusters.

Trimming shortened V by 3 bases and J by 6 bases, and 13 bases separated the two germline ends. The CDR3 contains 14 residues. Germline loops: CDR1 SGDLS, CDR2 YYNGEE. The PCR used 60 Vbeta and 13 Jbeta primers. The repertoire was sequenced with immunoSEQ multiplex PCR; TCRdb's copy has only in-frame clones and lacks some. The repertoire holds about 140,000 clones, with 70% to 85% as singletons. This clone has just one count. Its matching antigen is unknown. The TCR comes from a man aged 25 to 40 in good health and CMV-seropositive. The rearrangement joins TRBV9 to TRBJ2-1; D gene unclear. Sequencing was carried out using PBMCs. The CDR3 sequence: CASSEEVFPNEQFF. The DNA for the CDR3 is TGTGCCAGCAGCGAAGAGGTTTTCCCCAATGAGCAGTTCTTC. The full variable domain, in which reference TRBV9 and TRBJ2-1 provide the parts outside the CDR3, is DSGVTQTPKHLITATGQRVTLRCSPRSGDLSVYWYQQSLDQGLQFLIQYYNGEERAKGNILERFSAQQFPDLHSELNLSSLELGDSALYFCASSEEVFPNEQFFGPGTRLTVL.